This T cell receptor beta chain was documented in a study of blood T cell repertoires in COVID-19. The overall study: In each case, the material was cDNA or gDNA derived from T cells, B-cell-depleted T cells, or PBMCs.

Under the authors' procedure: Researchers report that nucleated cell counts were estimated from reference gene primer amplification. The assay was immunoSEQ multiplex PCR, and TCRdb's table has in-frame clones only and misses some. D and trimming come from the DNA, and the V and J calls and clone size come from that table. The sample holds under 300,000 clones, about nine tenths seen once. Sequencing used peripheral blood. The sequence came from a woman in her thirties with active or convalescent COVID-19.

The CDR3: CASSMLAGGPNTGELFF. DNA of the CDR3: TGTGCCAGTAGTATGTTAGCGGGGGGGCCGAACACCGGGGAGCTGTTTTTT. The V gene is TRBV19, the J gene TRBJ2-2; 11 bases align to TRBD2. V was pared by 3 bases and J by 0 bases, with 3 bases of the junction left unmatched. The CDR3 runs 17 residues. Per the germline V gene, CDR1 is LNHDA and CDR2 is SQIVND (reference sequence).